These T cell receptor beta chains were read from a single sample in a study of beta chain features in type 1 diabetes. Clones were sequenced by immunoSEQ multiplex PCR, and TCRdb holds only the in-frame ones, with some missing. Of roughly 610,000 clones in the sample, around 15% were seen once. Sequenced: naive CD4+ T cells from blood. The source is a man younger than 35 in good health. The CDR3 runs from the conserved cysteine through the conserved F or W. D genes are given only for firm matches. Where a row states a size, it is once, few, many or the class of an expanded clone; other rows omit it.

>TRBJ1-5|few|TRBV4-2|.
TGTGCCAGCAGCCAAGAAATGTATCAGCCCCAGCATTTT
CASSQEMYQPQHF
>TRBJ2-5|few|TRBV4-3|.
TGCGCCAGCAGCCAAGTTCGGGGTGGGCAGGGACAGACCCAGTACTTC
CASSQVRGGQGQTQYF
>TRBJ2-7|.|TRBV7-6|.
TGTGCCAGCAGCTTAGTCGGCGGGAAAGCCTACGAGCAGTACTTC
CASSLVGGKAYEQYF
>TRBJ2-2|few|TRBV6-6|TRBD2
TGTGCCAGCAGGCAACTAGCGGGAGTAAACACCGGGGAGCTGTTTTTT
CASRQLAGVNTGELFF
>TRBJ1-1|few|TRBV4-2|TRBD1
TGTGCCAGCAGCCAAGCGACAGGGTGGGACACTGAAGCTTTCTTT
CASSQATGWDTEAFF
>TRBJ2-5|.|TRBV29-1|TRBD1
TGCAGCGTTTCCGACAGGGGCCAAGAGACCCAGTACTTC
CSVSDRGQETQYF
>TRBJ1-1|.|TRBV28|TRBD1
TGTGCCAGCAGTTTAATGGTGGGGACAGGGGGCACTGAAGCTTTCTTT
CASSLMVGTGGTEAFF
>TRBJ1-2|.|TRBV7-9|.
TGTGCCAGCAGGCCCGATGAGCTCTATGGCTACACCTTC
CASRPDELYGYTF
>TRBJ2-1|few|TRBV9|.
TGTGCCAGCAGCCCCCCGGGGGACCTATCCTACAATGAGCAGTTCTTC
CASSPPGDLSYNEQFF
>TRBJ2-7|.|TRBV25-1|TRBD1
TGTGCCAGCAGTGACCCCACAGGGGGCCTGTACGAGCAGTACTTC
CASSDPTGGLYEQYF
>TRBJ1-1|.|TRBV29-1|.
TGCAGCGTTGAGCCCCCTATTGAAGCTTTCTTT
CSVEPPIEAFF
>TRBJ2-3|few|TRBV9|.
TGTGCCAGCAGCGGAGAACCGACGGGAGATACGCAGTATTTT
CASSGEPTGDTQYF
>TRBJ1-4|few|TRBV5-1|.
TGCGCCAGCAGCTTGGGGAGGGATGCAACTAATGAAAAACTGTTTTTT
CASSLGRDATNEKLFF
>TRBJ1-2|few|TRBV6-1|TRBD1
TGTGCCAGCACCTTTTCGACAGGGAGGTATGGCTACACCTTC
CASTFSTGRYGYTF
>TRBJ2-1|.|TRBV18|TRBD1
TGTGCCAGCTCAACGGACAGGGGGCGCGATGAGCAGTTCTTC
CASSTDRGRDEQFF